This entry lists 30 T cell receptor beta chains sequenced from one sample in a study of Ad26.COV2.S vaccination and SARS-CoV-2 variants. Data came from immunoSEQ multiplex PCR; TCRdb stores just in-frame clones and leaves some out. Of hundreds of thousands of clones listed, about 88% are singletons. This sample's treatment: 15 to 20 received Ad26.COV2.S at low or high dose, single or two shots; 5 received placebo; per-sample allocation not given. Following the first vaccine or placebo injection, samples were taken on day 63. This specimen was peripheral blood, taken in a trial of Ad26.COV2.S vaccine versus placebo. The source is a person aged 18 to 59 who received the Ad26.COV2.S COVID-19 vaccine or a placebo.

The V call is TRBV28, the J call TRBJ1-6, with no clear D. The CDR3 length is 13 residues. Germline lookup yields CDR1 MDHEN and CDR2 SYDVKM. Trimming left V 4 bases short and J 7 bases short, with 8 bases between. Here the CDR3 DNA reads TGTGCCAGCAGTTCCCCCGGGAATTCACCCCTCCACTTT. Translated: CASSSPGNSPLHF.

This chain connects TRBV7-8 to TRBJ1-1; D gene ambiguous. Germline loops: CDR1 SGHVS, CDR2 FQNEAQ. The germline V and J ends were trimmed by 1 base and 1 base, with 7 bases remaining between them. The CDR3 totals 14 residues. This chain's CDR3 is CASSLVQANTEAFF. The CDR3 DNA follows: TGTGCCAGCAGCTTAGTTCAGGCGAACACTGAAGCTTTCTTT.

V is TRBV2 and J is TRBJ1-5; the D gene is possibly TRBD1 (5 bases). This CDR3 contains 15 residues. The V end was cut by 3 bases, the J end by 5 bases, with 14 bases between. Per germline, CDR1 SNHLY and CDR2 FYNNEI. The CDR3 sequence is CASSEAGQMYQPQHF. The CDR3 DNA sequence: TGTGCCAGCAGTGAGGCAGGGCAGATGTATCAGCCCCAGCATTTT.

The rearrangement joins TRBV28 to TRBJ1-2, with 7 bases identical to TRBD1. Germline CDR1 and CDR2: MDHEN and SYDVKM. Unmatched junction bases numbered 3, after V lost 6 bases and J lost 2 bases. The CDR3 contains 13 residues. The DNA of the CDR3 is TGTGCCAGCAGGAGGGACAGCAACTATGGCTACACCTTC. As protein: CASRRDSNYGYTF.

Only one count was recorded for this clone. The chain recombines TRBV3-1 (or the pseudogene TRBV3-2) with TRBJ1-2; D unresolved. The V end lost 2 bases, the J end lost 4 bases, and 8 bases lay between the germline ends. In germline, CDR1 is LGHDT, CDR2 YNNKEL (reference sequence). This CDR3 has 13 amino acids. CDR3 coding DNA: TGTGCCAGCAGCCAACGGGGTGGCTATGGCTACACCTTC. Translating it yields CASSQRGGYGYTF.

The V gene is TRBV28, the J gene TRBJ1-2; 10 bases line up with TRBD1. The V gene end was trimmed by 4 bases and the J gene end by 4 bases; junction bases not matched to a gene: 9. Germline V gene sequence: CDR1 MDHEN, CDR2 SYDVKM. The CDR3 runs 16 residues. In nucleotides, the CDR3 is TGTGCCAGCAGTTCGCCCGGGACAGGGGCGGGCTATGGCTACACCTTC. This translates into CASSSPGTGAGYGYTF.

The rearrangement joins TRBV2 to TRBJ2-3; D unclear. The ends were cut back, 4 bases at V and 0 bases at J, with 8 bases in the middle. This CDR3 region has 14 residues. Germline CDR1 and CDR2: SNHLY and FYNNEI. The CDR3 here is CASSALVSTDTQYF. The DNA for the CDR3 is TGTGCCAGCAGTGCATTAGTAAGCACAGATACGCAGTATTTT.

This chain uses TRBV7-9 with TRBJ1-6; D is unclear. CDR1 and CDR2 (germline): SEHNR, FQNEAQ (reference sequence). The V and J ends lost 5 bases and 7 bases respectively, with 9 bases between them. The CDR3 has 13 residues. CDR3 protein: CASSPGLNSPLHF. Written as DNA, the CDR3 is TGTGCCAGCAGCCCCGGACTCAATTCACCCCTCCACTTT.

This clone has more than one count but fewer than ten. The rearrangement uses TRBV6-5 and TRBJ2-7; tentatively, D is TRBD2 (6 bases). There are 14 residues in the CDR3. V gave up 2 bases and J gave up 1 base, with 9 bases separating them. CDR1 is MNHEY, CDR2 SVGAGI, per germline. The DNA of the CDR3 is TGTGCCAGCAGTTACGGAGGGGATTCCTACGAGCAGTACTTC. Its protein product is CASSYGGDSYEQYF.

The chain has TRBV27 and TRBJ2-1; 9 bases fit TRBD2. Germline trimming cut 3 bases from V and 7 bases from J; bases unmatched to any gene: 7. This CDR3 has 15 amino acids. The germline V gene encodes CDR1 MNHEY and CDR2 SMNVEV (reference sequence). CDR3 amino acids: CASSFLAGIGNEQFF. The CDR3 DNA is TGTGCCAGCAGTTTCCTAGCGGGAATAGGAAATGAGCAGTTCTTC.

The chain uses TRBV24-1 and TRBJ2-3; D is perhaps TRBD2 (5 bases). The CDR3 contains 15 residues. Trimming pared 5 bases from V and 3 bases from J, leaving 14 bases between. Germline V gene sequence: CDR1 KGHDR, CDR2 SFDVKD. The DNA of the CDR3 is TGTGCCACCAGTGGGACCCCCGGGAATACAGATACGCAGTATTTT. Its translation: CATSGTPGNTDTQYF.

The V call is TRBV15, the J call TRBJ1-5, with a tentative D call TRBD1 (6 bases). V lost 5 bases and J lost 0, with 23 bases in between. The CDR3 covers 19 residues. Germline V gene lookup returns CDR1 LNHNV and CDR2 YYDKDF (reference sequence). CDR3 protein: CATSPDLVGDTASNQPQHF. DNA for the CDR3: TGTGCCACCAGCCCCGATCTGGTTGGGGACACCGCTAGCAATCAGCCCCAGCATTTT.

The V gene is TRBV19, the J gene TRBJ1-2; no clear D. Germline V gene data show CDR1 as LNHDA and CDR2 as SQIVND (reference sequence). There are 15 residues in the CDR3. Deletions cut 3 bases from V and 4 bases from J, with 15 bases between. The CDR3: CASSISNFRSYGYTF. In DNA, the CDR3 is TGTGCCAGTAGTATCTCTAACTTTCGGTCCTATGGCTACACCTTC.

The CDR3 region is CASSPDTASIYNSPLHF. CDR3 bases: TGTGCCAGCTCACCGGACACCGCGTCTATTTATAATTCACCCCTCCACTTT. V gene TRBV18 combines with J gene TRBJ1-6, with D perhaps TRBD1 (5 bases). CDR1 is KGHSH, CDR2 LQKENI, per germline. CDR3 length: 17 amino acids. The ends were cut back, 3 bases at V and 4 bases at J, with 16 bases in the middle.

The rearrangement joins TRBV7-2 to TRBJ1-2, with D possibly being TRBD1 (6 bases). In germline, CDR1 is SGHTA, CDR2 FQGNSA. V lost 5 bases to trimming and J lost 7 bases, with 17 bases between them. This CDR3 has 14 amino acids. Written as DNA, the CDR3 is TGTGCCAGCAGCCTTGCCTCGGGGGCGGCTGGCTACACCTTC. Translated, it gives CASSLASGAAGYTF.

This chain connects TRBV6-6 to TRBJ2-2, with D perhaps assigned TRBD1 or TRBD2 (5 bases each). This CDR3 comprises 15 residues. Germline V gene lookup returns CDR1 MNHNY and CDR2 SVGAGI (reference sequence). V lost 0 bases to trimming and J lost 4 bases, with 9 bases between them. The CDR3 spells CASSYSGGRTGELFF. The CDR3 coding sequence is TGTGCCAGCAGTTACTCTGGGGGACGCACCGGGGAGCTGTTTTTT.

The chain is built from TRBV5-1 and TRBJ1-4; 8 nucleotides agree with TRBD1. There are 14 residues in the CDR3. Germline CDR1 and CDR2: SGHRS and YFSETQ. V was pared by 3 bases and J by 6 bases, with 4 bases of the junction left unmatched. The CDR3 DNA sequence: TGCGCCAGCAGCTGGGACAGGTCGGATGAAAAACTGTTTTTT. It yields the protein CASSWDRSDEKLFF.

The chain combines TRBV6-5 with TRBJ1-2; D possibly corresponds to TRBD1 (6 bases). The V and J ends lost 5 bases and 5 bases respectively, with 18 bases between them. Looked up from germline, CDR1 is MNHEY and CDR2 is SVGAGI. There are 15 residues in the CDR3. Written as DNA, the CDR3 is TGTGCCAGCAGTCCCCAACAGGGAGGCGTATATGGCTACACCTTC. Amino acids: CASSPQQGGVYGYTF.

The chain uses TRBV5-1 and TRBJ2-5, with a weak D call TRBD2 (6 bases). V was cut by 1 base and J by 1 base, with 8 bases left in between. Germline CDR1 reads SGHRS; CDR2 reads YFSETQ. The CDR3 length is 14 residues. CDR3 amino acids: CASSLIGGQETQYF. The CDR3 coding sequence is TGCGCCAGCAGCTTGATCGGGGGCCAAGAGACCCAGTACTTC.

CDR3 residues: CASSVVGGKGTEAFF. In DNA form, the CDR3 reads TGTGCCAGCAGCGTAGTTGGGGGAAAGGGCACTGAAGCTTTCTTT. The rearrangement links TRBV9 to TRBJ1-1; D may be TRBD1 (5 bases). V lost 0 bases, J lost 4 bases, and 13 bases lay in between. Germline CDR1 and CDR2: SGDLS and YYNGEE. The CDR3 loop spans 15 amino acids.

V and J are TRBV30 and TRBJ1-2, with D perhaps TRBD1 (6 bases). Trimming removed 5 bases from V and 1 base from J, with 17 bases in between. The CDR3 extends over 15 amino acids. Germline V CDR1 and CDR2: GTSNPN, SVGIG (reference sequence). This CDR3 reads CAWGGWQGHNYGYTF. DNA for the CDR3: TGTGCCTGGGGGGGGTGGCAGGGACATAACTATGGCTACACCTTC.

V gene TRBV5-6 combines with J gene TRBJ1-6; D gene ambiguous. Germline lookup yields CDR1 SGHDT and CDR2 YYEEEE. Trimming shortened V by 6 bases and J by 6 bases, and 7 bases separated the two germline ends. CDR3 size: 12 residues. CDR3 bases: TGTGCCAGCACCCTGCTTAATTCACCCCTCCACTTT. Protein: CASTLLNSPLHF.

This chain joins TRBV5-4 and TRBJ1-6; 10 bases agree with TRBD1. From germline, CDR1 is SGHNT and CDR2 YYREEE (reference sequence). CDR3 length: 16 amino acids. V lost 4 bases and J lost 8; bases outside the gene matches: 9. The CDR3 reads CASSLPGQGRDSPLHF. CDR3 nucleotides: TGTGCCAGCAGCCTGCCGGGACAGGGGAGGGATTCACCCCTCCACTTT.

This clone has only a few counts. The identical CDR3 is also encoded by other nucleotide sequences in the sample. The DNA of the CDR3 is TGTGCCTGGAGTGTGCTGCTGAACACTGAAGCTTTCTTT. It encodes CAWSVLLNTEAFF. The V gene is TRBV30, the J gene TRBJ1-1; D uncertain. Germline assignment: CDR1 GTSNPN and CDR2 SVGIG (reference sequence). The CDR3 consists of 13 residues. V was cut by 0 bases and J by 0 bases, with 5 bases left in between.

The V and J genes are TRBV18 and TRBJ1-5, with D possibly being TRBD1 (6 bases). The CDR3 totals 14 residues. Germline V gene sequence: CDR1 KGHSH, CDR2 LQKENI. V lost 6 bases and J lost 9, with 18 bases in between. CDR3 sequence reads: CASSRGGGGGPQHF. The DNA for the CDR3 is TGTGCCAGCTCCCGAGGCGGGGGCGGTGGGCCCCAGCATTTT.

This clone was observed a single time. The V and J genes are TRBV2 and TRBJ2-2; a weak D match, TRBD2 (5 bases). The V gene's germline CDR1 is SNHLY and CDR2 FYNNEI. The ends were cut back, 6 bases at V and 1 base at J, with 6 bases in the middle. The CDR3 sequence is 13 residues long. In nucleotides, the CDR3 is TGTGCCAGCAGGAGGGAGAACACCGGGGAGCTGTTTTTT. It encodes CASRRENTGELFF.

The rearrangement links TRBV18 to TRBJ1-3; D ambiguous. V was cut by 3 bases and J by 1 base, with 13 bases left in between. The CDR3 loop spans 16 amino acids. Germline assignment: CDR1 KGHSH and CDR2 LQKENI. The CDR3 coding sequence is TGTGCCAGCTCACCTGCGTCGGCAGTGTCTGGAAACACCATATATTTT. Its protein is CASSPASAVSGNTIYF.

The CDR3 region is CASSLAGRQETQYF. DNA for the CDR3: TGTGCCAGTAGCTTAGCGGGGAGACAAGAGACCCAGTACTTC. The chain recombines TRBV19 with TRBJ2-5, with 8 nucleotides matching TRBD2. The CDR3 extends over 14 amino acids. Germline lookup yields CDR1 LNHDA and CDR2 SQIVND (reference sequence). The V and J ends lost 6 bases and 2 bases, in that order; junction bases with no gene match: 5.

V and J are TRBV7-2 and TRBJ2-3, with no clear D. Germline loops: CDR1 SGHTA, CDR2 FQGNSA. Trimming stripped 3 bases from V and 6 bases from J, with 10 bases between. The CDR3 spans 13 residues. Here the CDR3 DNA reads TGTGCCAGCAGCTTTCGCCGAGTTGATACGCAGTATTTT. It is translated as CASSFRRVDTQYF. Filled out from reference TRBV7-2 and TRBJ2-3, the complete variable domain reads GAGVSQSPSNKVTEKGKDVELRCDPISGHTALYWYRQSLGQGLEFLIYFQGNSAPDKSGLPSDRFSAERTGGSVSTLTIQRTQQEDSAVYLCASSFRRVDTQYFGPGTRLTVL.

The genes are TRBV6-2 or TRBV6-3 and TRBJ1-1; TRBD1 matches at 8 bases. CDR3 length: 13 residues. V shed 5 bases and J 3 bases; nucleotides not matched to a gene: 2. Germline V gene sequence: CDR1 MNHEY, CDR2 SVGEGT. The CDR3 nucleotides read TGTGCCAGCAGTCCGACAGGGGACACTGAAGCTTTCTTT. Translating it yields CASSPTGDTEAFF.